The 13 T cell receptor beta chains in this list originate from one sample, sequenced in a study of T cell changes during pregnancy in multiple sclerosis. Only in-frame clones appear in the TCRdb table, and some are missing; sequencing was by immunoSEQ multiplex PCR. The profile covers nearly 80,000 clones, with over 85% appearing a single time and roughly 0.21% taken by the ten largest. The sample here was CD4+ T cells from peripheral blood mononuclear cells, taken before pregnancy. Source of these receptors: a female donor with multiple sclerosis, enrolled in a pregnancy study.

This chain joins TRBV4-2 and TRBJ2-1, with 9 positions matching TRBD2. The CDR3 spans 21 residues. Losses at the gene ends were 1 base for V and 2 bases for J; bases not matched to a gene: 18. Germline CDR1 LGHNA, CDR2 YNFKEQ. The DNA of the CDR3 is TGTGCCAGCAGCCAAGTGGGGTTTGCGGGAGGGGAAGAGGGTACCTACAATGAGCAGTTCTTC. This encodes CASSQVGFAGGEEGTYNEQFF.

The chain combines TRBV5-4 with TRBJ2-3; 8 bases are a match to TRBD2. V shed 3 bases, J shed 9 bases, and the junction held 18 bases outside the gene matches. This CDR3 region has 17 residues. Germline CDR1 and CDR2: SGHNT and YYREEE (reference sequence). For the CDR3, the DNA is TGTGCCAGCAGCTCCCTCAAATTCGGGGGGGGTCAAGGGACGCAGTATTTT. Protein product: CASSSLKFGGGQGTQYF.

The chain joins TRBV19 to TRBJ1-2, with D unclear. Trimming pared 10 bases from V and 8 bases from J, leaving 23 bases between. From germline, CDR1 is LNHDA and CDR2 SQIVND (reference sequence). The CDR3 contains 14 residues. The DNA for the CDR3 is TGTGCCACCGAAGGGAGGACGGACCTAGGCGGCTACACCTTC. This encodes CATEGRTDLGGYTF.

The rearrangement uses TRBV28 and TRBJ2-2; tentative D call: TRBD2 (6 bases). Germline V lookup: CDR1 MDHEN, CDR2 SYDVKM. The CDR3 contains 16 residues. Trimming took 3 bases from V and 3 from J, leaving 14 bases between them. This CDR3 is CASSFLGRGDTGELFF. CDR3 sequence (DNA): TGTGCCAGCAGTTTTTTGGGGCGGGGTGACACCGGGGAGCTGTTTTTT. The entire variable domain, with the rest obtained from reference TRBV28 and TRBJ2-2, is as follows: DVKVTQSSRYLVKRTGEKVFLECVQDMDHENMFWYRQDPGLGLRLIYFSYDVKMKEKGDIPEGYSVSREKKERFSLILESASTNQTSMYLCASSFLGRGDTGELFFGEGSRLTVL.

This chain connects TRBV19 to TRBJ1-1, with unresolved D. CDR1 is LNHDA, CDR2 SQIVND, per germline (reference sequence). The CDR3 covers 14 residues. The germline V and J ends were trimmed by 3 bases and 2 bases, with 10 bases remaining between them. The CDR3 sequence is CASSIEQLNTEAFF. The CDR3 coding sequence is TGTGCCAGTAGTATCGAACAGCTTAACACTGAAGCTTTCTTT.

This chain uses TRBV5-5 with TRBJ2-5; TRBD1 agrees at 8 bases. The germline CDR1 and CDR2 sequences are SGHKS and YYEKEE (reference sequence). Losses at the gene ends were 0 bases for V and 5 bases for J; bases not matched to a gene: 6. CDR3 length equals 15 residues. The CDR3 loop is CASSLVAGGVETQYF. CDR3 sequence (DNA): TGTGCCAGCAGCTTGGTGGCAGGGGGCGTGGAGACCCAGTACTTC.

The chain combines TRBV18 with TRBJ2-1; 9 bases fit TRBD2. In germline, CDR1 is KGHSH, CDR2 LQKENI. The length of the CDR3 is 16 residues. V gave up 2 bases and J gave up 4 bases; unmatched junction bases: 6. For the CDR3, the DNA is TGTGCCAGCTCACCATGGATAGCGGGGGTATACAATGAGCAGTTCTTC. Its protein is CASSPWIAGVYNEQFF.

In nucleotides, the CDR3 is TGCGCCAGCAGCTTGGGACACCCCTCGGATGGCTACACCTTC. It yields the protein CASSLGHPSDGYTF. V is TRBV5-1 and J is TRBJ1-2, with D hard to call. CDR1 and CDR2 from the germline V gene are SGHRS and YFSETQ. Trimming took off 0 bases at V and 6 bases at J, with 12 bases between the two ends. This CDR3 is built from 14 residues.

V and J are TRBV19 and TRBJ1-2; D ambiguous. The CDR3 contains 15 residues. V shed 7 bases and J shed 4 bases, with 19 bases lying between them. Germline V lookup: CDR1 LNHDA, CDR2 SQIVND (reference sequence). CDR3 region: CASTPAADTIYGYTF. The CDR3 DNA reads as TGTGCCAGTACCCCTGCGGCAGATACCATCTATGGCTACACCTTC.

This chain links TRBV28 with TRBJ2-6; D is possibly TRBD2 (6 bases). CDR3 length: 16 residues. The V gene lost 8 bases and the J gene lost 0 bases, with 14 bases spanning the gap. The V gene's germline CDR1 is MDHEN and CDR2 SYDVKM. The CDR3 DNA reads as TGTGCCAGCTGCGGGGACTCCCACTCTGGGGCCAACGTCCTGACTTTC. It specifies CASCGDSHSGANVLTF.

This chain uses TRBV2 with TRBJ2-2; 15 bases map to TRBD2. J lost 2 bases, V lost 5 bases, and 3 bases had no gene match. Germline V lookup: CDR1 SNHLY, CDR2 FYNNEI. The CDR3 runs 17 residues. In DNA, the CDR3 is TGTGCCAGCAGTCGGACTAGCGGGAGGGGTAACACCGGGGAGCTGTTTTTT. Its protein is CASSRTSGRGNTGELFF.

The rearrangement uses TRBV2 and TRBJ1-4, with D possibly matching TRBD1 (5 bases). The germline V and J ends were trimmed by 4 bases and 11 bases, with 14 bases remaining between them. The CDR3 covers 13 residues. Germline V gives CDR1 SNHLY, CDR2 FYNNEI. The CDR3 region is CASSGGQGMKLFF. CDR3 coding DNA: TGTGCCAGCAGTGGAGGCCAGGGAATGAAACTGTTTTTT.

V gene TRBV5-1 combines with J gene TRBJ1-4; D remains ambiguous. Germline CDR1 reads SGHRS; CDR2 reads YFSETQ. Deletions cut 0 bases from V and 3 bases from J, with 9 bases between. This CDR3 has 15 residues. CDR3 in amino acids: CASSLVGRANEKLFF. The CDR3 bases are TGCGCCAGCAGCTTGGTTGGGAGAGCTAATGAAAAACTGTTTTTT.